These T cell receptor beta chains were read from a single sample in a study of blood T cell repertoires in COVID-19. The repertoire was sequenced with immunoSEQ multiplex PCR; TCRdb's copy has only in-frame clones and lacks some. The top ten clones hold 0.9% to 1.2% of a sample with 350,000 or so clones, about 88% of them seen once. Sequencing used PBMCs or T cells enriched from blood (not recorded which). These receptor sequences come from a woman aged 25 to 45 who had recovered from COVID-19. The conserved cysteine and the conserved F or W are not part of the CDR3 here. Fields, in order: CDR3 protein, J gene, V gene, D gene, clone size, CDR3 length. D genes are given only for firm matches. Some rows mark clone size as missing; the rest say once, few, many or name a class of expanded clone.

cdr3_aa: ASSQEVGNTIY
j_call: TRBJ1-3
v_call: TRBV5-4
d_call: .
clone_size: .
cdr3_length: 11

cdr3_aa: ASSFGENYT
j_call: TRBJ1-2
v_call: TRBV7-9
d_call: .
clone_size: .
cdr3_length: 9

cdr3_aa: ASSLVQGMTYEQY
j_call: TRBJ2-7
v_call: TRBV5-1
d_call: TRBD1
clone_size: few
cdr3_length: 13

cdr3_aa: ASSLAFETLAKNIQY
j_call: TRBJ2-4
v_call: TRBV7-9
d_call: .
clone_size: .
cdr3_length: 15

cdr3_aa: ASSDGTAYEQY
j_call: TRBJ2-7
v_call: TRBV7-9
d_call: TRBD1
clone_size: .
cdr3_length: 11

cdr3_aa: ASSLEGENSPLH
j_call: TRBJ1-6
v_call: TRBV7-9
d_call: .
clone_size: once
cdr3_length: 12

cdr3_aa: ASSPGGVSTDTQY
j_call: TRBJ2-3
v_call: TRBV5-4
d_call: .
clone_size: .
cdr3_length: 13

cdr3_aa: ASSPAAGSGEPQH
j_call: TRBJ1-5
v_call: TRBV9
d_call: .
clone_size: .
cdr3_length: 13

cdr3_aa: ASSTGQALGETQY
j_call: TRBJ2-5
v_call: TRBV28
d_call: TRBD1
clone_size: once
cdr3_length: 13

cdr3_aa: ASSPRGYGYT
j_call: TRBJ1-2
v_call: TRBV3-1/TRBV3-2
d_call: .
clone_size: .
cdr3_length: 10

cdr3_aa: ASSPQGPVGSGGYT
j_call: TRBJ1-2
v_call: TRBV11-2
d_call: .
clone_size: once
cdr3_length: 14

cdr3_aa: ASSLSITRPQH
j_call: TRBJ1-5
v_call: TRBV27
d_call: .
clone_size: .
cdr3_length: 11

cdr3_aa: ASSSGTSGAKPYEQY
j_call: TRBJ2-7
v_call: TRBV7-2
d_call: TRBD2
clone_size: .
cdr3_length: 15

cdr3_aa: ASSLGDRNIQY
j_call: TRBJ2-4
v_call: TRBV12-3/TRBV12-4
d_call: .
clone_size: .
cdr3_length: 11

cdr3_aa: ASSLARQGGAF
j_call: TRBJ1-1
v_call: TRBV12-3/TRBV12-4
d_call: TRBD1
clone_size: .
cdr3_length: 11

cdr3_aa: ASSPKTGAGYEQY
j_call: TRBJ2-7
v_call: TRBV5-6
d_call: TRBD1
clone_size: .
cdr3_length: 13

cdr3_aa: ASRDPPGTSGGAETQY
j_call: TRBJ2-5
v_call: TRBV27
d_call: TRBD2
clone_size: .
cdr3_length: 16

cdr3_aa: ASSQEMVRGVDEQY
j_call: TRBJ2-7
v_call: TRBV4-2
d_call: .
clone_size: .
cdr3_length: 14

cdr3_aa: ASSSRDRGRTDGYT
j_call: TRBJ1-2
v_call: TRBV3-1/TRBV3-2
d_call: TRBD1
clone_size: .
cdr3_length: 14

cdr3_aa: ASSSTGVSQPQH
j_call: TRBJ1-5
v_call: TRBV7-9
d_call: TRBD1
clone_size: .
cdr3_length: 12

cdr3_aa: ASSDTRTVTETQY
j_call: TRBJ2-5
v_call: TRBV5-4
d_call: .
clone_size: .
cdr3_length: 13

cdr3_aa: ASSLAAGPITTTQY
j_call: TRBJ2-5
v_call: TRBV5-5
d_call: .
clone_size: few
cdr3_length: 14

cdr3_aa: ASSQGPQGLPGDEQY
j_call: TRBJ2-7
v_call: TRBV4-1
d_call: .
clone_size: .
cdr3_length: 15

cdr3_aa: ATSDHGLAGEETQY
j_call: TRBJ2-5
v_call: TRBV24-1
d_call: TRBD2
clone_size: .
cdr3_length: 14

cdr3_aa: ACRGAGLDTEAF
j_call: TRBJ1-1
v_call: TRBV19
d_call: .
clone_size: .
cdr3_length: 12

cdr3_aa: ASSLLPGLSTDTQY
j_call: TRBJ2-3
v_call: TRBV28
d_call: .
clone_size: .
cdr3_length: 14

cdr3_aa: ASSSRLANYGYT
j_call: TRBJ1-2
v_call: TRBV21-1
d_call: .
clone_size: .
cdr3_length: 12

cdr3_aa: ASRGGQGAWETQY
j_call: TRBJ2-5
v_call: TRBV6-5
d_call: TRBD1
clone_size: .
cdr3_length: 13

cdr3_aa: AWSVLDETQY
j_call: TRBJ2-5
v_call: TRBV30
d_call: .
clone_size: .
cdr3_length: 10

cdr3_aa: ASSPGYTEAF
j_call: TRBJ1-1
v_call: TRBV14
d_call: .
clone_size: .
cdr3_length: 10

cdr3_aa: ATSDWSGDNYGYT
j_call: TRBJ1-2
v_call: TRBV24-1
d_call: .
clone_size: .
cdr3_length: 13

cdr3_aa: ASMTGTEQF
j_call: TRBJ2-1
v_call: TRBV10-2
d_call: TRBD1
clone_size: .
cdr3_length: 9

cdr3_aa: ASSFDGKAAF
j_call: TRBJ1-1
v_call: TRBV11-3
d_call: .
clone_size: .
cdr3_length: 10

cdr3_aa: ASSQVGENYGYT
j_call: TRBJ1-2
v_call: TRBV3-1/TRBV3-2
d_call: .
clone_size: .
cdr3_length: 12

cdr3_aa: ASTTEANEKLF
j_call: TRBJ1-4
v_call: TRBV6-5
d_call: .
clone_size: .
cdr3_length: 11

cdr3_aa: ASSRRDRGGYT
j_call: TRBJ1-2
v_call: TRBV7-9
d_call: TRBD1
clone_size: .
cdr3_length: 11

cdr3_aa: ASSDSGGAADEQF
j_call: TRBJ2-1
v_call: TRBV9
d_call: TRBD2
clone_size: .
cdr3_length: 13

cdr3_aa: ASSNRDYGYT
j_call: TRBJ1-2
v_call: TRBV6-5
d_call: .
clone_size: .
cdr3_length: 10

cdr3_aa: ASSPGGGPDTQY
j_call: TRBJ2-3
v_call: TRBV6-4
d_call: .
clone_size: once
cdr3_length: 12

cdr3_aa: ASSLGPGNSPLH
j_call: TRBJ1-6
v_call: TRBV11-2
d_call: .
clone_size: .
cdr3_length: 12

cdr3_aa: ASRLGTGGWETQY
j_call: TRBJ2-5
v_call: TRBV5-1
d_call: TRBD1
clone_size: .
cdr3_length: 13

cdr3_aa: ASSLDLHEQF
j_call: TRBJ2-1
v_call: TRBV11-3
d_call: .
clone_size: .
cdr3_length: 10

cdr3_aa: ASSQTASGYEQY
j_call: TRBJ2-7
v_call: TRBV5-1
d_call: .
clone_size: .
cdr3_length: 12

cdr3_aa: ASTLGSGHSTDTQY
j_call: TRBJ2-3
v_call: TRBV19
d_call: .
clone_size: .
cdr3_length: 14

cdr3_aa: ASSHRLDRGARTQY
j_call: TRBJ2-5
v_call: TRBV14
d_call: TRBD1
clone_size: .
cdr3_length: 14

cdr3_aa: ASSIRGNEKLF
j_call: TRBJ1-4
v_call: TRBV21-1
d_call: .
clone_size: .
cdr3_length: 11

cdr3_aa: ASSWGSGQGYEQY
j_call: TRBJ2-7
v_call: TRBV7-6
d_call: TRBD1
clone_size: .
cdr3_length: 13

cdr3_aa: ASSVTGLNTEAF
j_call: TRBJ1-1
v_call: TRBV28
d_call: TRBD1
clone_size: .
cdr3_length: 12

cdr3_aa: ASSPFTVPSSPAF
j_call: TRBJ1-1
v_call: TRBV18
d_call: .
clone_size: .
cdr3_length: 13

cdr3_aa: ASSPARGMNWPQH
j_call: TRBJ1-5
v_call: TRBV7-2
d_call: .
clone_size: .
cdr3_length: 13

cdr3_aa: ASTQQGANTGELF
j_call: TRBJ2-2
v_call: TRBV2
d_call: TRBD1
clone_size: .
cdr3_length: 13

cdr3_aa: ASSSWGRGTDTQY
j_call: TRBJ2-3
v_call: TRBV6-2/TRBV6-3
d_call: .
clone_size: .
cdr3_length: 13

cdr3_aa: ASSHWDRPTEAF
j_call: TRBJ1-1
v_call: TRBV14
d_call: TRBD1
clone_size: once
cdr3_length: 12

cdr3_aa: SVENQGGIQETQY
j_call: TRBJ2-5
v_call: TRBV29-1
d_call: TRBD2
clone_size: .
cdr3_length: 13

cdr3_aa: ASSQGFSSGNTIY
j_call: TRBJ1-3
v_call: TRBV5-4
d_call: .
clone_size: many
cdr3_length: 13

cdr3_aa: ASGGEGQDYEQY
j_call: TRBJ2-7
v_call: TRBV12-5
d_call: .
clone_size: .
cdr3_length: 12

cdr3_aa: ASTSSGTQAYEQY
j_call: TRBJ2-7
v_call: TRBV4-1
d_call: .
clone_size: .
cdr3_length: 13